This note documents a single T cell receptor beta chain sequence. There is no known antigen for this receptor. No much larger clone exists at a distance of one base, and base qualities are not known. V is shortened by 5 bases, J by 3 bases, and the region joining them spans 17 bases. The CDR3 contains 16 residues, cysteine and phenylalanine counted. Of the read, only the CDR3 DNA is kept; its 48 bases are in frame from base 1. The library came from PCR. TCR sequencing of DNA from cultured CD4+ T cells used the Oncomine TCR Beta short-read assay at the Johns Hopkins FTIC core. The QIAamp micro DNA kit was used to extract genomic DNA from the cultured CD4+ T cells. The Oncomine TCR Beta libraries from cultured CD4+ T cells were pooled using unique dual indexes and then sequenced on an Illumina iSeq 100. Per the authors' processing: Non-productive sequences were removed, and CDR3s that did not start with C, did not end with F or W, or were shorter than 7 amino acids were discarded. The MANAFEST web application identified antigen-specific clonotypes by comparing peptide-stimulated wells against reference wells and other culture wells. An FDR below 0.05, an odds ratio above 5, and a productive frequency above 0.1% in at least two of three replicate wells were required for clones to be considered positive. Cross-reactive clonotypes were defined as significantly expanded in both SARS-CoV-2 spike wells and at least one common cold coronavirus spike condition. Using R version 3.6.1, CDR3 homology was evaluated through Levenshtein distances (stringdist) along with unrooted phylogenetic trees (ape). The public reads were reanalyzed by TCRdb: fastp trimming at Q25, MiXCR alignment, in-frame beta chains only. Duplicate CDR3 protein sequences are folded into a single record with the most common DNA and genes. The V and J calls here are based on TCRdb, not the publication. This sample gives about 19,000 distinct CDR3 sequences in total; 55% of them show up just once. 7.5% of the sample comes from the top ten.

The sample belongs to a study of vaccination and CD4 T cells after COVID-19 (dated by TCRdb to 2021 to 2024). At the level of the whole study: Every convalescent patient had a positive nasal swab PCR test for SARS-CoV-2, with mild disease in about 9 patients and severe disease in one. The convalescent cohort included six males and four females, with two Hispanic individuals, seven Caucasians, two Asians and one multiracial person. Participants got two doses of the Pfizer-BioNTech BNT162b2 vaccine (n=8) or two doses of the Moderna mRNA-1273 vaccine (n=2). Post-COVID blood samples from convalescent patients were collected a median of around 100 days after diagnosis, with a range of 35 to 161 days. The time from the second vaccine dose to post-vaccine blood sampling had a median of roughly 79 days and ranged from about 12 to 250 days. The cultures were stimulated with overlapping spike peptide pools from SARS-CoV-2 and from the common cold coronaviruses HCoV-NL63, HCoV-OC43 and HCoV-229E. In control cultures, a CEFX viral epitope pool was used as positive control, an HIV-1 Nef peptide pool was used as negative control, or no peptide was added. In ten to eleven COVID-19 convalescent patients and a handful of infection-naive healthy vaccine recipients, the spike-specific CD4+ TCR repertoire before mRNA vaccination was compared with the repertoire after mRNA vaccination.

Study-wide findings and limitations: Relatively few convalescent patients were included in the study, and early timepoints after natural infection were not analyzed. Among convalescent patients, a median about 90% of the SARS-CoV-2-reactive clones seen after vaccination appeared only after vaccination, which suggests priming specific to the vaccine. The median number of SARS-CoV-2-reactive clonotypes rose from 20 to 25 after infection to 38 after vaccination, but the change was not significant. Of the vaccine-specific clones found in convalescent patients, nearly all (304 of 307) were mono-reactive for SARS-CoV-2 spike instead of being cross-reactive with common cold coronaviruses.

Interpreted using the paper, the treatment or condition label stands for: approximately 10-day PBMC culture with coronavirus spike peptide pools or control peptides (ViraFEST assay). The ViraFEST assay, used in the study, expanded antigen-specific T cells with peptide pools and then identified the expanded clonotypes through TCR sequencing. The positive SARS-CoV-2 PCR tests of the convalescent patients were dated from March to December 2020, before the Alpha, Beta and Delta variants emerged in the United States. PBMCs were cultured at around 2 million per well in IMDM supplemented with roughly 5.2% human AB serum and roughly 10 IU/ml IL-2, with roughly 10 ug/ml peptide pools added. On days 3 and 7, half of the culture medium was replaced with fresh IL-2-containing medium. After 10 days of culture, CD4+ T cells were isolated by negative selection using the EasySep CD4+ T cell isolation kit. Ficoll-Paque Plus gradient centrifugation was used to isolate PBMCs from whole blood, and the isolated PBMCs were then either used fresh or cryopreserved at -140C. Culture conditions were generally each tested in triplicate wells.

The chain employs TRBV12-3 or TRBV12-4 and TRBJ1-5; tentative D gene TRBD1, with 5 bases matching. This TCR was recovered from a human donor who had recovered from COVID-19. The sample taken for sequencing was CD4+ T cells from blood, cultured in vitro. Read as DNA, the sequence is TGTGCCAGCAGTAAAACGGACGGGGGTTTCAATCAGCCCCAGCATTTT. This encodes CASSKTDGGFNQPQHF.